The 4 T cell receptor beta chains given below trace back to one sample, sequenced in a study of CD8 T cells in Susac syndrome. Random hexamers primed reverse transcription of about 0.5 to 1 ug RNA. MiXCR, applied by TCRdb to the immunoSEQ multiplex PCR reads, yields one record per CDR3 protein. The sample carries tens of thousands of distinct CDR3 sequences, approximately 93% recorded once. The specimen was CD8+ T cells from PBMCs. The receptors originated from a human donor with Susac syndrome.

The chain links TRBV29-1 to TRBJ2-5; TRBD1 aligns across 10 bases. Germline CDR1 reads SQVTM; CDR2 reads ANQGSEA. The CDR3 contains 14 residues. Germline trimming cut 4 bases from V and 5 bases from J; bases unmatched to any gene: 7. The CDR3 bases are TGCAGCGTTGCCGGGACAGGGGTGCGTGAGACCCAGTACTTC. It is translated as CSVAGTGVRETQYF.

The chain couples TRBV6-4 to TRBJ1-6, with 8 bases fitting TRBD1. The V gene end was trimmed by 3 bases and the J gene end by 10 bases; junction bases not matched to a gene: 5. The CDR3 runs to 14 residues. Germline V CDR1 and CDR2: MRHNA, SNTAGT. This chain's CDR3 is CASSEGQGTSPLHF. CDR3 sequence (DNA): TGTGCCAGCAGTGAAGGACAGGGTACCTCACCCCTCCACTTT.

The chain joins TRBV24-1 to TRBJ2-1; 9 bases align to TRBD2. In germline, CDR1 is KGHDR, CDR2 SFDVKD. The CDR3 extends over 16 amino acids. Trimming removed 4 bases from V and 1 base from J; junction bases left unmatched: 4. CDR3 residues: CATSDGLARSYNEQFF. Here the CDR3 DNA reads TGTGCCACCAGTGACGGACTAGCGAGGTCCTACAATGAGCAGTTCTTC.

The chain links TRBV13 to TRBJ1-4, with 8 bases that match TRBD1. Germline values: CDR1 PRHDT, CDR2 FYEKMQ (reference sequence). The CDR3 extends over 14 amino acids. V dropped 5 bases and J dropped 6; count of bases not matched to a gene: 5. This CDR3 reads CASSGETGDEKLFF. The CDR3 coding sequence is TGTGCCAGCAGCGGTGAGACAGGGGATGAAAAACTGTTTTTT.